The TCR beta chain under discussion was sequenced for a study of T-cell memory formation after mild COVID-19. TCRdb used MiXCR to reprocess the 5' RACE reads, holding one entry per CDR3 protein. The sample yields some 200,000 distinct CDR3 sequences, 20% to 25% seen once. Looked up from germline, CDR1 is LGHNA and CDR2 is YSLEER. The CDR3 runs to 16 residues. Trimming cost V 1 base and J 5 bases, with 18 bases left between them. This clonotype turned up a few times. This sequence was found in an adult woman who had mild COVID-19 (a few samples of this study predate the infection). Cell type and time point are not known. The chain recombines TRBV4-3 with TRBJ2-7; D is perhaps TRBD2 (5 bases). Sequencing input: PBMCs or a T cell subset sorted from them (not recorded which). For the CDR3, the DNA is TGCGCCAGCAGCCAAGGTCGGGGAATCTTGTTAGACGAGCAGTACTTC. Residues: CASSQGRGILLDEQYF.